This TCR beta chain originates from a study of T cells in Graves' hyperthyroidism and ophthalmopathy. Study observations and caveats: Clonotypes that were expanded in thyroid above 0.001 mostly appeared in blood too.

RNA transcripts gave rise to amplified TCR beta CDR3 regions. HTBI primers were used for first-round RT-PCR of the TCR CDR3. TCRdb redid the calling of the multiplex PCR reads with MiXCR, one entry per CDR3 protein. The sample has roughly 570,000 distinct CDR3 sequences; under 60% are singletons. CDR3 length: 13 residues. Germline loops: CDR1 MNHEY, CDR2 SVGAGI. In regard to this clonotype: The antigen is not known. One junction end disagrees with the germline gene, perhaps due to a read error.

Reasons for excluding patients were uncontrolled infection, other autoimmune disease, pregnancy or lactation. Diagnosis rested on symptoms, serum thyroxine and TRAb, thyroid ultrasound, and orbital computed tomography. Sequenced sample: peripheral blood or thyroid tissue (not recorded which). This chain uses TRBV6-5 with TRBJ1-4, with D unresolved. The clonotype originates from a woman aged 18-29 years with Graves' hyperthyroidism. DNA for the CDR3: TGTGCCATCAGTGAAGGGAAAGGGGAAAAACTGTTTTTT. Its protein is CAISEGKGEKLFF.